Each of the 4 T cell receptor beta chains below was sequenced from the same sample in a study of blood T cell repertoires in COVID-19. Sequencing was performed with immunoSEQ multiplex PCR; in TCRdb, only in-frame clones are kept and a portion is missing. The data contain roughly 160,000 clones, around 90% of them singletons. The material sequenced was peripheral blood. The receptors come from a young man with COVID-19, enrolled during active disease.

The rearrangement uses TRBV7-8 and TRBJ2-7; 7 nucleotides agree with TRBD2. Trimming at V came to 8 bases and at J to 6 bases, leaving 4 bases not matched to a gene. Germline V gives CDR1 SGHVS, CDR2 FQNEAQ. CDR3 size: 11 residues. The CDR3 loop is CASGLGTEQYF. The DNA of the CDR3 is TGTGCCAGCGGACTAGGTACCGAGCAGTACTTC.

The chain links TRBV28 to TRBJ2-2; D is possibly TRBD2 (5 bases). V was shortened by 4 bases and J by 8 bases, with 11 bases between the two germline ends. The V gene's germline CDR1 is MDHEN and CDR2 SYDVKM. The CDR3 consists of 13 residues. In nucleotides, the CDR3 is TGTGCCAGCAGTTCGAGGGCCGCGGGGGAGCTGTTTTTT. It yields the protein CASSSRAAGELFF.

The rearrangement uses TRBV28 and TRBJ2-1; 8 bases fit TRBD2. The CDR3 runs to 23 residues. J was trimmed by 0 bases and V by 1 base; bases with no gene match: 23. Germline CDR1 reads MDHEN; CDR2 reads SYDVKM. DNA for the CDR3: TGTGCCAGCAGTTTATCCCCCTTTGTAGCGGGATTCTTATCCAGCTCCTCCTACAATGAGCAGTTCTTC. This gives the protein CASSLSPFVAGFLSSSSYNEQFF.

The chain uses TRBV15 and TRBJ2-7; the match to TRBD1 covers 9 bases. Germline V gives CDR1 LNHNV, CDR2 YYDKDF (reference sequence). With V trimmed by 0 bases and J by 0 bases, 6 bases remained unmatched. The CDR3 sequence is 17 residues long. CDR3 sequence reads: CATSRDFGTGSSYEQYF. CDR3 bases: TGTGCCACCAGCAGAGATTTTGGGACAGGGAGCTCCTACGAGCAGTACTTC. Full variable domain (missing parts from reference TRBV15 and TRBJ2-7): DAMVIQNPRYQVTQFGKPVTLSCSQTLNHNVMYWYQQKSSQAPKLLFHYYDKDFNNEADTPDNFQSRRPNTSFCFLDIRSPGLGDTAMYLCATSRDFGTGSSYEQYFGPGTRLTVT.